The clone carrying this TCR beta chain was detected a few times. The CDR3 has 16 residues. The germline V gene has CDR1 DFQATT and CDR2 SNEGSKA (reference sequence). With 5 bases clipped from V and 1 base from J, the junction kept 9 bases outside the gene matches. One entry per CDR3 protein, called by TCRdb with MiXCR from the RT-PCR reads. The data show about 700,000 distinct CDR3 sequences, approximately 15% seen once. The sample comprised memory CD4+ T cells from blood. The chain links TRBV20-1 to TRBJ2-2; 8 bases line up with TRBD1. The TCR sequence derives from a female donor in good health, serving as a healthy control. CDR3 coding DNA: TGCAGTGCTGCCCCCTTTACAGGGGGGAACACCGGGGAGCTGTTTTTT. This gives the protein CSAAPFTGGNTGELFF.